Listed here are 17 T cell receptor beta chains from one sample, sequenced in a study of post-analysis software for immune sequencing data. These receptors lack a known antigen. Study-level findings and limits: Comparison of patients with controls showed 4 to 6 TRBV segments more frequent in patients, TRBV5-6, TRBV5-1 and TRBV20-1 among them.

Unique molecular identifiers were present in the TCR beta cDNA libraries. MiXCR was run by TCRdb on the PCR reads, yielding one entry per CDR3 protein. The sample yields about 820,000 distinct CDR3 sequences, approximately 57% seen once. Sequenced: blood. Receptors originate from a girl aged 10-17 years with multiple sclerosis.

The V gene is TRBV12-3 or TRBV12-4, the J gene TRBJ1-2, with a possible D match to TRBD1 (6 bases). This CDR3 comprises 17 residues. V was clipped by 2 bases and J by 5 bases, with 21 bases between them. In DNA, the CDR3 is TGTGCCAGCAGTTTAAAATCATTCACAGGGTTGAAGTATGGCTACACCTTC. Translated, it gives CASSLKSFTGLKYGYTF.

The chain is built from TRBV29-1 and TRBJ2-5; D gene ambiguous. The V end lost 5 bases, the J end lost 5 bases, and 12 bases lay between the germline ends. This CDR3 comprises 12 residues. Looked up from germline, CDR1 is SQVTM and CDR2 is ANQGSEA. The CDR3 protein is CSVRLGFETQYF. The CDR3 bases are TGCAGCGTTCGGCTGGGCTTTGAGACCCAGTACTTC.

The J gene is TRBJ2-5, the V gene TRBV7-9; the D gene is possibly TRBD2 (6 bases). V lost 5 bases and J lost 1, with 11 bases in between. The CDR3 covers 14 residues. Germline V gives CDR1 SEHNR, CDR2 FQNEAQ (reference sequence). This chain's CDR3 is CASSDMRGQETQYF. In DNA, the CDR3 is TGTGCCAGCAGCGACATGCGGGGCCAAGAGACCCAGTACTTC.

The V gene is TRBV12-3 or TRBV12-4, the J gene TRBJ2-5, with a possible D match to TRBD1 (6 bases). The end of the DNA aligns better with TRBJ2-7, so the J call may be wrong. CDR3 length: 10 residues. As DNA, the CDR3 is TGTGCCAGCAGAGGGGGCGAGCAGTACTTC. This gives the protein CASRGGEQYF.

The CDR3 loop is CASSQSNAGLTGELFF. The CDR3 region has the DNA TGTGCCAGCAGCCAAAGCAATGCAGGGCTCACCGGGGAGCTGTTTTTT. The chain links TRBV3-1 to TRBJ2-2; possible D gene TRBD1, 5 bases. Between the trimmed V and J ends, which lost 2 bases and 4 bases, there was a span of 14 bases. The CDR3 runs 16 residues. Germline CDR1 is LGHDT and CDR2 is YNNKEL (reference sequence).

The gene calls are TRBV6-5 and TRBJ2-5; perhaps TRBD2 as D (6 bases). Near its end, the DNA agrees better with TRBJ2-7, so the J call may be wrong. The germline V gene encodes CDR1 MNHEY and CDR2 SVGAGI. The CDR3 runs 15 residues. The CDR3 region is CASSYGLAENYEQYF. The DNA of the CDR3 is TGTGCCAGCAGTTACGGGTTAGCGGAAAACTACGAGCAGTACTTC.

This chain links TRBV12-5 with TRBJ2-6, with a weak D call TRBD1 (5 bases). With 6 bases removed from V and 2 bases from J, the gap between germline ends came to 8 bases. CDR1 is LGHNT, CDR2 FRNRAP, per germline. CDR3 length equals 14 residues. The CDR3 coding sequence is TGTGCTAGTGGCCAGGGTGCTGGGGCCAACGTCCTGACTTTC. This sequence encodes CASGQGAGANVLTF.

This clonotype was observed once. The chain employs TRBV3-1 and TRBJ2-7; no reliable D call. The CDR3 is made up of 13 amino acids. Germline CDR1 and CDR2: LGHDT and YNNKEL (reference sequence). The germline V and J ends were trimmed by 4 bases and 5 bases, with 12 bases remaining between them. CDR3 amino acids: CASSLNRKDEQYF. The CDR3, as DNA: TGTGCCAGCAGCCTTAACCGCAAGGACGAGCAGTACTTC.

The gene calls are TRBV18 and TRBJ2-5; D not certain. The assigned J gene may be wrong: the sequence end matches TRBJ2-7 better. CDR1 is KGHSH, CDR2 LQKENI, per germline. The CDR3 totals 13 residues. In nucleotides, the CDR3 is TGTGCCAGCTCACCACGGGTTGACTACGAGCAGTACTTC. Its protein is CASSPRVDYEQYF.

The rearrangement links TRBV20-1 to TRBJ1-5, with no clear D. The ends were cut back, 3 bases at V and 7 bases at J, with 16 bases in the middle. Germline CDR1 is DFQATT and CDR2 is SNEGSKA (reference sequence). The length of the CDR3 is 14 residues. The CDR3 coding sequence is TGCAGTGCTAGTCGGGCCGAGGGAGGCCAGCCCCAGCATTTT. This gives the protein CSASRAEGGQPQHF.

V gene TRBV12-3 or TRBV12-4 combines with J gene TRBJ2-1, with 8 bases identical to TRBD2. The V and J ends lost 7 bases and 0 bases, in that order; junction bases with no gene match: 5. This CDR3 contains 15 residues. This CDR3 is CASITSGSSYNEQFF. In DNA form, the CDR3 reads TGTGCCAGCATCACTAGCGGTAGCTCCTACAATGAGCAGTTCTTC.

This clonotype was found a few times. The genes are TRBV5-1 and TRBJ1-2, with D possibly TRBD1 on 5 matching bases. The CDR3 runs to 19 residues. Trimming stripped 4 bases from V and 0 bases from J, with 25 bases between. The germline gives CDR1 SGHRS, CDR2 YFSETQ. The CDR3 DNA sequence: TGCGCCAGCAGCACCGGAATTTTACTGGGGGAGTCGACTAACTATGGCTACACCTTC. Protein: CASSTGILLGESTNYGYTF.

A few counts support this clonotype. The gene calls are TRBV20-1 and TRBJ2-7, with D perhaps TRBD1 (6 bases). The germline CDR1 and CDR2 sequences are DFQATT and SNEGSKA (reference sequence). Deletions cut 6 bases from V and 1 base from J, with 13 bases between. The CDR3 spans 13 residues. CDR3 coding DNA: TGCAGTGCGAAAAGGACAGTATCCTACGAGCAGTACTTC. This translates into CSAKRTVSYEQYF.

This clonotype turned up a few times. J is TRBJ2-7 and V is TRBV29-1; 8 bases are shared with TRBD1. Germline values: CDR1 SQVTM, CDR2 ANQGSEA. J lost 1 base, V lost 6 bases, and 8 bases had no gene match. This CDR3 is built from 14 residues. In DNA, the CDR3 is TGCAGCGTCCTCGGGGACAGGCGATCCTACGAGCAGTACTTC. This codes for CSVLGDRRSYEQYF.

The CDR3 nucleotides read TGTGCCAGCAGCTTGTTAGGTCGCGGAACAAGGGGCACAGATACGCAGTATTTT. Translation gives CASSLLGRGTRGTDTQYF. The chain recombines TRBV5-5 with TRBJ2-3, with no clear D. CDR1 SGHKS and CDR2 YYEKEE come from the germline V gene (reference sequence). The CDR3 runs 18 residues. Trimming shortened V by 1 base and J by 1 base, and 19 bases separated the two germline ends.

The chain employs TRBV5-1 and TRBJ2-1; 9 nucleotides match TRBD1. V shed 2 bases and J 6 bases; nucleotides not matched to a gene: 6. The CDR3 consists of 15 residues. Germline CDR1 reads SGHRS; CDR2 reads YFSETQ. The CDR3 coding sequence is TGCGCCAGCAGCTTACAGGGGGCTAAAACCAATGAGCAGTTCTTC. Protein: CASSLQGAKTNEQFF.

This sequence joins TRBV7-3 and TRBJ1-2, with D perhaps matching TRBD1 (5 bases). Deletions cut 5 bases from V and 5 bases from J, with 21 bases between. The germline V gene encodes CDR1 SGHTA and CDR2 FQGTGA. CDR3 size: 16 residues. CDR3 sequence reads: CASSPADSTSIYGYTF. The CDR3 bases are TGTGCCAGCAGCCCAGCCGACAGCACTTCTATATATGGCTACACCTTC. The full variable domain, completed using reference TRBV7-3 and TRBJ1-2, is GAGVSQTPSNKVTEKGKYVELRCDPISGHTALYWYRQSLGQGPEFLIYFQGTGAADDSGLPNDRFFAVRPEGSVSTLKIQRTERGDSAVYLCASSPADSTSIYGYTFGSGTRLTVV.